The rows below give T cell receptor beta chains drawn from one sample of a study of T cells after somatic rescue of genetic block. Method: immunoSEQ multiplex PCR; TCRdb's copy keeps in-frame clones and lacks some. This table has under 150,000 clones, 80% to 95% appearing once. Sequenced sample: peripheral blood mononuclear cells (PBMCs). Source of these receptors: a young woman. The CDR3 runs from the conserved cysteine through the conserved F or W. The D gene is left open where the match is weak. Some rows mark clone size as missing; the rest say once, few, many or name a class of expanded clone.

v_gene	j_gene	abundance	d_gene	CDR3nt	CDR3aa
TRBV18	TRBJ2-7	.	.	TGTGCCAGCTCACTCTCGTCAGAGGGCTACGAGCAGTACTTC	CASSLSSEGYEQYF
TRBV4-3	TRBJ2-7	.	TRBD2	TGCGCCAGCAGCCAAGAACCCAGCGGGGGGGCATCCTACGAGCAGTACTTC	CASSQEPSGGASYEQYF
TRBV6-4	TRBJ2-3	many	TRBD2	TGTGCCAGCAGTGACCAAGCGGGGGACAAAGGAGATACGCAGTATTTT	CASSDQAGDKGDTQYF
TRBV11-3	TRBJ1-1	once	.	TGTGCCAGCAGCTTAGAGACAACATCGAACACTGAAGCTTTCTTT	CASSLETTSNTEAFF
TRBV4-3	TRBJ2-3	.	.	TGCGCCAGCAGCCGAATTCGAGGCGGGGGCGCGACGGGTACGCAGTATTTT	CASSRIRGGGATGTQYF
TRBV10-3	TRBJ2-2	.	TRBD2	TGTGCCATCAGTGAGCCGGGACTAGTTACCGGGGAGCTGTTTTTT	CAISEPGLVTGELFF
TRBV4-2	TRBJ2-3	.	TRBD1	TGTGCCAGCAGCCCAGGGACAGCGGACCGCACAGATACGCAGTATTTT	CASSPGTADRTDTQYF
TRBV15	TRBJ2-3	.	.	TGTGCCACCAGCTCGGCAGAGGCGCAGTATTTT	CATSSAEAQYF
TRBV6-4	TRBJ2-1	.	TRBD2	TGTGCCAGCAGTGGTAGCGGGGGGGCTCACAATGAGCAGTTCTTC	CASSGSGGAHNEQFF
TRBV30	TRBJ2-5	.	TRBD2	TGTGCCTGGAGGCCGGGACTAGCGGGGAAGTACTTC	CAWRPGLAGKYF
TRBV7-9	TRBJ1-1	few	.	TGTGCCAGCAGCCGACCGGAGACTGAAGCTTTCTTT	CASSRPETEAFF
TRBV11-2	TRBJ2-7	.	TRBD2	TGTGCCAGCAGCCCTCCCGGGACTACCTACGAGCAGTACTTC	CASSPPGTTYEQYF
TRBV21-1	TRBJ1-2	.	.	TGTGCCAGCACCTGGACAGCTGATAACTATGGCTACACCTTC	CASTWTADNYGYTF
TRBV5-1	TRBJ2-1	.	.	TGCGCCAGCTACGACAGGATGAGCTACAATGAGCAGTTCTTC	CASYDRMSYNEQFF
TRBV4-3	TRBJ2-5	.	TRBD2	TGCGCCAGCAGCCAAGGAGGAGGACTAGCGGGAGCCCAGTACTTC	CASSQGGGLAGAQYF
TRBV7-2	TRBJ1-3	.	TRBD1	TGTGCCAGCAGCCTCTGGGGGACAGGGGAGAGAAACACCATATATTTT	CASSLWGTGERNTIYF
TRBV5-1	TRBJ2-3	.	TRBD2	TGCGCCAGCAGTTTTACGCCACTAGCGGTGCTCACAGATACGCAGTATTTT	CASSFTPLAVLTDTQYF
TRBV5-4	TRBJ2-7	few	TRBD1	TGTGCCAGCAGCTGGGGGACAGGGTCCAGCTACGAGCAGTACTTC	CASSWGTGSSYEQYF
TRBV4-1	TRBJ2-7	.	TRBD2	TGCGCCAGCAGCCCACCTACTAGCGGGGCCTACGAGCAGTACTTC	CASSPPTSGAYEQYF
TRBV6-5	TRBJ2-2	.	TRBD2	TGTGCCAGCAGTTACAGCGGGGTCACCGGGGAGCTGTTTTTT	CASSYSGVTGELFF
TRBV19	TRBJ1-5	.	.	TGTGCCAGTAGTCTCTCCGGGACGGCATTAGTACGGCAGCCCCAGCATTTT	CASSLSGTALVRQPQHF
TRBV5-4	TRBJ2-3	once	.	TGTGCCAGCAGCTTGGGAGGCCCTAAAAGGGATACGCAGTATTTT	CASSLGGPKRDTQYF
TRBV5-1	TRBJ1-1	.	.	TGCGCCAGCAGCTTCGGGGGGCAAACTGAAGCTTTCTTT	CASSFGGQTEAFF
TRBV18	TRBJ1-5	.	TRBD1	TGTGCCAGCTCACAAGGACAGGGCCGTCAGCCCCAGCATTTT	CASSQGQGRQPQHF
TRBV9	TRBJ1-3	.	.	TGTGCCAGCAGTCTACAAGACTCTGGAAACACCATATATTTT	CASSLQDSGNTIYF
TRBV6-6	TRBJ1-5	.	TRBD1	TGTGCCAGCAGTTACTCACAGGGGGATCAGCCCCAGCATTTT	CASSYSQGDQPQHF
TRBV6-5	TRBJ2-5	.	.	TGTGCCAGCAGTACTACAAGACGGGAGACCCAGTACTTC	CASSTTRRETQYF
TRBV11-2	TRBJ2-5	.	.	TGTGCCAGCAGCTTAGGAGCGGTCGGGCAAGAGACCCAGTACTTC	CASSLGAVGQETQYF
TRBV7-8	TRBJ2-5	.	TRBD2	TGTGCCAGCAGCTTCGGGTGGCCTAGCGGGGGTCAAGAGACCCAGTACTTC	CASSFGWPSGGQETQYF
TRBV30	TRBJ2-7	.	.	TGTGCCTGGAGACAGGGCTCCTACGAGCAGTACTTC	CAWRQGSYEQYF
TRBV28	TRBJ1-3	.	.	TGTGCCAGCAGTCCAGGGGACTCTGGAAACACCATATATTTT	CASSPGDSGNTIYF
TRBV7-2	TRBJ1-4	.	.	TGTGCCAGCAGCTTGGGGGTAGGGAATGAAAAACTGTTTTTT	CASSLGVGNEKLFF
TRBV2	TRBJ2-7	.	.	TGTGCCAGCAAAGTCAGCTCCTACGAGCAGTACTTC	CASKVSSYEQYF
TRBV9	TRBJ1-2	.	TRBD1	TGTGCCAGCAGCGCTTCCTTCCGGACAGGAAACTATGGCTACACCTTC	CASSASFRTGNYGYTF
TRBV30	TRBJ1-6	.	.	TGTGCCTGCTTGGGTCCTGTTTATAATTCACCCCTCCACTTT	CACLGPVYNSPLHF
TRBV19	TRBJ1-1	.	.	TGTGCCAGTAAAAGGTTGGAGGGCGCGAATGAAGCTTTCTTT	CASKRLEGANEAFF
TRBV7-3	TRBJ2-7	.	.	TGTGCCAGCAGCCCGTGGCCGGGGCGTGACTACGAGCAGTACTTC	CASSPWPGRDYEQYF
TRBV7-9	TRBJ2-1	once	.	TGTGCCAGCAGCTTATCGGACAGCTCCTACAATGAGCAGTTCTTC	CASSLSDSSYNEQFF
TRBV9	TRBJ2-7	.	TRBD1	TGTGCCAGCAGCGCGACAGGGCGATCCTACGAGCAGTACTTC	CASSATGRSYEQYF
TRBV11-2	TRBJ2-7	.	TRBD1	TGTGCCAGCAGCTTAGTTAGGGGGCGGGTCGAGCAGTACTTC	CASSLVRGRVEQYF
TRBV28	TRBJ2-5	.	TRBD1	TGTGCCAGCAGTTCGACAGGGGCTCGTCAGACCCAGTACTTC	CASSSTGARQTQYF
TRBV7-3	TRBJ1-1	.	.	TGTGCCAGCAGCTACGATGGGGGGAACACTGAAGCTTTCTTT	CASSYDGGNTEAFF
TRBV5-1	TRBJ2-5	.	.	TGCGCCAGCAGCTTGGCAGGAAAGGGGGAGACCCAGTACTTC	CASSLAGKGETQYF
TRBV25-1	TRBJ1-2	.	TRBD1	TGTGCCAGCAGTGAGGCAGGGGGCTATGGCTACACCTTC	CASSEAGGYGYTF
TRBV18	TRBJ2-5	.	TRBD2	TGTGCCAGCTCACCTCGCGGTAGCGGGGGGGAAGAGACCCAGTACTTC	CASSPRGSGGEETQYF
TRBV5-1	TRBJ2-1	.	TRBD2	TGCGCCAGCAGCTTGAAGGGAGTAGCGGGTAATGAGCAGTTCTTC	CASSLKGVAGNEQFF
TRBV7-6	TRBJ2-7	.	.	TGTGCCAGCAGCCCCGATAGGGTTGGCGAGCAGTACTTC	CASSPDRVGEQYF
TRBV4-2	TRBJ2-3	.	TRBD2	TGTGCCAGCAGCCAAGATTCTCTAGCGGGGGGCGTGGATACGCAGTATTTT	CASSQDSLAGGVDTQYF
TRBV2	TRBJ2-5	.	.	TGTGCCAGCAGGATAAGAGGGAGCCAGGAGACCCAGTACTTC	CASRIRGSQETQYF
TRBV5-6	TRBJ1-1	.	.	TGTGCCAGCAGCCCTACCCGGGGGGGTGAAGCTTTCTTT	CASSPTRGGEAFF
TRBV7-2	TRBJ2-3	.	.	TGTGCCAGCAGCTTAGAGGGGGGCGTGGCAGATACGCAGTATTTT	CASSLEGGVADTQYF
TRBV2	TRBJ2-2	.	TRBD1	TGTGCCAGCACCCTGGGTTCAGGGGGTACGCCGAACACCGGGGAGCTGTTTTTT	CASTLGSGGTPNTGELFF
TRBV6-8	TRBJ2-7	.	TRBD2	TGTGCCAGCAGAAGCGGGGGGGAGGTCAACGAGCAGTACTTC	CASRSGGEVNEQYF
TRBV19	TRBJ1-6	.	TRBD1	TGTGCCAGTAGTGGACAGGGAGGTAATTCACCCCTCCACTTT	CASSGQGGNSPLHF